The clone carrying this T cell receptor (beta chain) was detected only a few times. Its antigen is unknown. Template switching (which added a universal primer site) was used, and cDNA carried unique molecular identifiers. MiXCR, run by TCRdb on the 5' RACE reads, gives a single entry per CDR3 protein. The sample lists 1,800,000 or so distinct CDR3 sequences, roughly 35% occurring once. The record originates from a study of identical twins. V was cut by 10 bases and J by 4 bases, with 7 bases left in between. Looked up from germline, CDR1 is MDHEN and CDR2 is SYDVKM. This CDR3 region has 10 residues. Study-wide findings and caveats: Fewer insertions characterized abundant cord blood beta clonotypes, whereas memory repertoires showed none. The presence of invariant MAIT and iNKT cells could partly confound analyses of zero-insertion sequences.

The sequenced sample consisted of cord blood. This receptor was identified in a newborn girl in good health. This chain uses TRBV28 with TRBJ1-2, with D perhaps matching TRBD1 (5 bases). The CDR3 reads CATGAYGYTF. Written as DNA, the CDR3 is TGTGCCACCGGGGCCTATGGCTACACCTTC.